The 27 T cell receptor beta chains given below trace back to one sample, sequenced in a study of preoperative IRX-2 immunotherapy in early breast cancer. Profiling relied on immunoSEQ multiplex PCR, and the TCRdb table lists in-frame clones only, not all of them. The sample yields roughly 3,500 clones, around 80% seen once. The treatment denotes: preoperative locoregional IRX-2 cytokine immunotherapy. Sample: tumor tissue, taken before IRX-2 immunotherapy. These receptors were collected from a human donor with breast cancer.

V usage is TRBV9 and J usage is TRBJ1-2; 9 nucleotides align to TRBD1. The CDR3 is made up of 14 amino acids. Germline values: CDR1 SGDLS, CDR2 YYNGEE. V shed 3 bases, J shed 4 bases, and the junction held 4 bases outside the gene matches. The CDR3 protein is CASSDRGRGYGYTF. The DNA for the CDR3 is TGTGCCAGCAGCGACAGGGGGCGCGGCTATGGCTACACCTTC.

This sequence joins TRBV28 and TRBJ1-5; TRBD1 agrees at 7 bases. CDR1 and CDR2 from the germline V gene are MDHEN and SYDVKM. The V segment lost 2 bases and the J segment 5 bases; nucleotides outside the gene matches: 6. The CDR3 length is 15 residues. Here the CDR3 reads CASSLPGGADQPQHF. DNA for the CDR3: TGTGCCAGCAGTTTACCAGGGGGTGCGGATCAGCCCCAGCATTTT.

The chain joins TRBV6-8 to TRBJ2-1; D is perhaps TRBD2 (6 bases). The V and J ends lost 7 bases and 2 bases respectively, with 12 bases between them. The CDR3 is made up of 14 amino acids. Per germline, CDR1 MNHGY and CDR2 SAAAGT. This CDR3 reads CASIGGTTYNEQFF. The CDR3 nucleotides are TGTGCCAGCATTGGCGGGACCACCTACAATGAGCAGTTCTTC.

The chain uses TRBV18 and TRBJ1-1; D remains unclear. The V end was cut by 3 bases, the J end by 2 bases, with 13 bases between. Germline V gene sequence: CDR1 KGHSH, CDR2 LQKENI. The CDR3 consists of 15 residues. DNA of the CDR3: TGTGCCAGCTCACCTCTGGACGGATTAAACACTGAAGCTTTCTTT. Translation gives CASSPLDGLNTEAFF.

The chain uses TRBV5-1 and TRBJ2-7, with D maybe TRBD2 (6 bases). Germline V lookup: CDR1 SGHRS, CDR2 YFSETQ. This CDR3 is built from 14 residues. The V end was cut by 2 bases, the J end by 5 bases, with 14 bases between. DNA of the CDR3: TGCGCCAGCAGCTTAAATACCGGGACTCACGAGCAGTACTTC. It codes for CASSLNTGTHEQYF.

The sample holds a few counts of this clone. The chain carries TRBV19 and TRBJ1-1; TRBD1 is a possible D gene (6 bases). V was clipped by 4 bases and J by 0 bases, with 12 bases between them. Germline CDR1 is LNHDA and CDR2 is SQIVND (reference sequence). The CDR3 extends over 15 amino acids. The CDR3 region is CASSRGRALNTEAFF. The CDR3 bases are TGTGCCAGTAGTAGGGGGCGAGCGCTGAACACTGAAGCTTTCTTT.

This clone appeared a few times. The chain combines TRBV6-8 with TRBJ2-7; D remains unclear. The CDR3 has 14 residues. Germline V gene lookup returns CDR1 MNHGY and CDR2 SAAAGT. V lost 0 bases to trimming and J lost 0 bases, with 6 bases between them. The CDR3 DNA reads TGTGCCAGCAGTTACTCCGGGTACTCCTACGAGCAGTACTTC. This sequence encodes CASSYSGYSYEQYF.

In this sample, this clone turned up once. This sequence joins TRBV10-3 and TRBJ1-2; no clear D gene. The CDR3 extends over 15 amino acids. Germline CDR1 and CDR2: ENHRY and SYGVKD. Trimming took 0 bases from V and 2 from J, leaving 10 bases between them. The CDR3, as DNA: TGTGCCATCAGTGAGTCCCAGGCACCGAACTATGGCTACACCTTC. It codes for CAISESQAPNYGYTF.

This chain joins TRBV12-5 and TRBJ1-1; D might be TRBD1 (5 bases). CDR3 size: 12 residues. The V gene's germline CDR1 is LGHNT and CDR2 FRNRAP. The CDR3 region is CASTYRSGEAFF. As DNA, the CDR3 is TGTGCCAGCACTTACAGGTCCGGCGAAGCTTTCTTT.

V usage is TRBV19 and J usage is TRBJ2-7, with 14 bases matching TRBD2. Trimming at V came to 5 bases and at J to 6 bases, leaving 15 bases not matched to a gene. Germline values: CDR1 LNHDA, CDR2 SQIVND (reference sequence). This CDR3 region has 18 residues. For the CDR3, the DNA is TGTGCCAGTAGTGCCGGACGGCCGGGACTAGCGGGAGCATTCGAGCAGTACTTC. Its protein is CASSAGRPGLAGAFEQYF.

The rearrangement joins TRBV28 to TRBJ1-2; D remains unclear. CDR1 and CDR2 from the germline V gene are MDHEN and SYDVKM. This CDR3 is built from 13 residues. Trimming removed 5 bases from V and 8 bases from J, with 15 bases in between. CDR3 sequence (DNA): TGTGCCAGCAGTAGTCCTCACGATGAGGGCTACACCTTC. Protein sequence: CASSSPHDEGYTF.

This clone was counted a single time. CDR3 nucleotide sequence: TGTGCCAGCAACAGGAGCCCCGGGACAGGGAAAGAGACCCAGTACTTC. Its protein product is CASNRSPGTGKETQYF. This chain joins TRBV12-5 and TRBJ2-5; the match to TRBD1 covers 9 bases. Germline CDR1 and CDR2: LGHNT and FRNRAP. CDR3 length equals 16 residues.

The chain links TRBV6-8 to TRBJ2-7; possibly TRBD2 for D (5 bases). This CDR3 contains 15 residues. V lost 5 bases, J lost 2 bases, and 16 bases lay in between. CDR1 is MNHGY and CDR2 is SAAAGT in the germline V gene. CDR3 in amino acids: CASSGGLRRAYEQYF. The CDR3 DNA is TGTGCCAGCAGTGGAGGCTTACGCCGGGCCTACGAGCAGTACTTC.

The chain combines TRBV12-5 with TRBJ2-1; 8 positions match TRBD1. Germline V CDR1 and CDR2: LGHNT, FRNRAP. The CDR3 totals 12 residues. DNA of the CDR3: TGTGCAGCCGGACAGGGTTTGAATGAGCAGTTCTTC. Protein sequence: CAAGQGLNEQFF.

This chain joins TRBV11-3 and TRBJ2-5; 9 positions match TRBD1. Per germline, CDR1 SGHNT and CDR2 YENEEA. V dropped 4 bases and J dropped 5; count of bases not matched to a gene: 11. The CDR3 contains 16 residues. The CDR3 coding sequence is TGTGCCAGCAGCTCCAACCTGGACAGGGGAGGGGAGACCCAGTACTTC. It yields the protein CASSSNLDRGGETQYF.

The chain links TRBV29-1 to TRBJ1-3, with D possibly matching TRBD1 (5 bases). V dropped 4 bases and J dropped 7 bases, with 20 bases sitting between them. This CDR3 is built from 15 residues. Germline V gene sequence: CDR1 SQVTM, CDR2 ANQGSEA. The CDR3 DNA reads TGCAGCGTTGGGGCCCCTGGGCCAGGGCGCAACACCATATATTTT. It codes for CSVGAPGPGRNTIYF.

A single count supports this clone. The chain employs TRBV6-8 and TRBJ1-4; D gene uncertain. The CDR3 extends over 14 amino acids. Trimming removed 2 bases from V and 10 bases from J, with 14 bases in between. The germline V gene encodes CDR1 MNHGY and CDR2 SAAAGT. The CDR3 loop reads CASSYGQSAPKLFF. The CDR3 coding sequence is TGTGCCAGCAGTTACGGGCAGTCAGCTCCAAAACTGTTTTTT.

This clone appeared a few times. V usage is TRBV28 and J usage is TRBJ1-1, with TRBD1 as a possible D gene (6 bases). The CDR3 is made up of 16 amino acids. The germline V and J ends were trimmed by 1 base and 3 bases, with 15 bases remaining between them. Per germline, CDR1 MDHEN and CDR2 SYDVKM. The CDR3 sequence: CASSLSSAGVDTEAFF. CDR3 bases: TGTGCCAGCAGTTTATCTTCGGCAGGGGTCGACACTGAAGCTTTCTTT.

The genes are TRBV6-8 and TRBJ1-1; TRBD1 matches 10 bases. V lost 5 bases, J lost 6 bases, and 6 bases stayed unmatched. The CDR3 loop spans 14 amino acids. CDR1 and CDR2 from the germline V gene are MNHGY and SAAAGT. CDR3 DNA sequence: TGTGCCAGCAGTAGGACAGGGGGTAGGGCTGAAGCTTTCTTT. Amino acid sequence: CASSRTGGRAEAFF.

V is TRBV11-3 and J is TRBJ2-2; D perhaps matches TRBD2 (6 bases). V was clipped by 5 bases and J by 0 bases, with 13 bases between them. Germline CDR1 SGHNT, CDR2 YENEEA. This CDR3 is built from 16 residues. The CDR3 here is CASSPGAGTNTGELFF. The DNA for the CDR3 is TGTGCCAGCAGCCCTGGTGCGGGAACGAACACCGGGGAGCTGTTTTTT.

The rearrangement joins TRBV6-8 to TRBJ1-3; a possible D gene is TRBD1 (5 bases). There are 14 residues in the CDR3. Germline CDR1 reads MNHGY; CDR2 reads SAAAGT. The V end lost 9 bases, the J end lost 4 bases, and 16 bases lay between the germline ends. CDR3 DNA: TGTGCCAGTTCGGGGACTCCCGAAGGAAACACCATATATTTT. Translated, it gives CASSGTPEGNTIYF.

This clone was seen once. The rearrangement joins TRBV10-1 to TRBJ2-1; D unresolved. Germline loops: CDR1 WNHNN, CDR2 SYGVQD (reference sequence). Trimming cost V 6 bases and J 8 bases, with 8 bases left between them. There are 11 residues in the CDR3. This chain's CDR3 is CASRDRYEQFF. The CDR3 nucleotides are TGCGCCAGCAGGGATAGATATGAGCAGTTCTTC.

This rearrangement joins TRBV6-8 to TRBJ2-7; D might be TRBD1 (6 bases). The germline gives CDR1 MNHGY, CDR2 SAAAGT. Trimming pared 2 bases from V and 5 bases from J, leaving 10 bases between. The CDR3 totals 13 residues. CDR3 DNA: TGTGCCAGCAGTTACCCTAACAGGGACGAGCAGTACTTC. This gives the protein CASSYPNRDEQYF.

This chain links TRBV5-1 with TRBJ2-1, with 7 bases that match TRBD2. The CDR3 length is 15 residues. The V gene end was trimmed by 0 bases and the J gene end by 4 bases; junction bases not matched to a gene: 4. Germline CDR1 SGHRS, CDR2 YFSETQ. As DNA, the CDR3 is TGCGCCAGCAGCTTGGATGCGGGAGAGTACAATGAGCAGTTCTTC. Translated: CASSLDAGEYNEQFF.

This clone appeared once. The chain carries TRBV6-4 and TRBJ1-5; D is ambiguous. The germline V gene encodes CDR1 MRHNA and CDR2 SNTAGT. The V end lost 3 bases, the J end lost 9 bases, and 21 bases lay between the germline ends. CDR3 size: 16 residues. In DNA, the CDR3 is TGTGCCAGCAGTGAAGGTGGGCCAACACTCTTAGGGCCCCAGCATTTT. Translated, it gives CASSEGGPTLLGPQHF.

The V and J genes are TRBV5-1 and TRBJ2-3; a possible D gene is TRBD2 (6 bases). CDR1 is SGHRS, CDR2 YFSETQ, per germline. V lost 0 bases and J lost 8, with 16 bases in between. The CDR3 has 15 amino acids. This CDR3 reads CASSLDRVAGGTQYF. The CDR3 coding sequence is TGCGCCAGCAGCTTGGATCGCGTGGCCGGGGGTACGCAGTATTTT. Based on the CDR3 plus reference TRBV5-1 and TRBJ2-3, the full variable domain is KAGVTQTPRYLIKTRGQQVTLSCSPISGHRSVSWYQQTPGQGLQFLFEYFSETQRNKGNFPGRFSGRQFSNSRSEMNVSTLELGDSALYLCASSLDRVAGGTQYFGPGTRLTVL.

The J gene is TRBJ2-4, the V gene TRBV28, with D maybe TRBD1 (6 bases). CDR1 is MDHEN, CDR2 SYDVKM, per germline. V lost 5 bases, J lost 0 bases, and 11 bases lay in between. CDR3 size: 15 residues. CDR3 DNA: TGTGCCAGCAGTCCAGGGGTGGTAGCCAAAAACATTCAGTACTTC. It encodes CASSPGVVAKNIQYF.